The 20 T cell receptor beta chains presented below share a single source sample, sequenced in a study of cytomegalovirus exposure and HLA in healthy donors. Primers for the PCR totalled 60 Vbeta and 13 Jbeta. Libraries were prepared by immunoSEQ multiplex PCR; TCRdb keeps only in-frame clonotypes and omits some of them. This sample yields fewer than 350,000 clones, of which 80% to 90% are seen a single time; roughly 2% belongs to the top ten. Sequences were obtained from PBMCs. The source is a woman aged 18-35 years in good health and CMV-seronegative.

This clone was picked up one time. V usage is TRBV18 and J usage is TRBJ1-3, with TRBD1 as a possible D gene (6 bases). Germline lookup yields CDR1 KGHSH and CDR2 LQKENI. CDR3 length equals 17 residues. Between the trimmed V and J ends, which lost 0 bases and 2 bases, there was a span of 14 bases. The CDR3 DNA is TGTGCCAGCTCACCACCGGAAGCAGGGGTGCCTGGAAACACCATATATTTT. Translating it yields CASSPPEAGVPGNTIYF.

J is TRBJ1-2 and V is TRBV2, with 9 bases fitting TRBD1. Germline CDR1 is SNHLY and CDR2 is FYNNEI. The length of the CDR3 is 14 residues. Losses at the gene ends were 6 bases for V and 4 bases for J; bases not matched to a gene: 6. The CDR3 DNA reads as TGTGCCAGCAGGGTGACAGGGGGGATCTATGGCTACACCTTC. It specifies CASRVTGGIYGYTF.

A remark on this clone: Mismatch with germline at one junction end may stem from a read error. The genes are TRBV7-9 and TRBJ1-2; D perhaps matches TRBD1 (5 bases). The CDR3 extends over 16 amino acids. Germline lookup yields CDR1 SEHNR and CDR2 FQNEAQ (reference sequence). The CDR3 here is CASSSGLLGGNDGYTF. DNA of the CDR3: TGTGCCAGCAGCTCCGGGCTTTTGGGGGGTAACGATGGCTACACCTTC. The full variable domain, rest sourced from reference TRBV7-9 and TRBJ1-2, is DTGVSQNPRHKITKRGQNVTFRCDPISEHNRLYWYRQTLGQGPEFLTYFQNEAQLEKSRLLSDRFSAERPKGSFSTLEIQRTEQGDSAMYLCASSSGLLGGNDGYTFGSGTRLTVV.

In this sample, this clone turned up once. The CDR3 protein is CASSIDGGANYGYTF. The CDR3 DNA reads TGTGCCAGCAGCATCGATGGCGGAGCTAACTATGGCTACACCTTC. The rearrangement joins TRBV13 to TRBJ1-2; D is uncertain. The V gene lost 5 bases and the J gene lost 0 bases, with 13 bases spanning the gap. Per the germline V gene, CDR1 is PRHDT and CDR2 is FYEKMQ (reference sequence). The CDR3 consists of 15 residues.

This clone has just a few counts. This sequence joins TRBV5-1 and TRBJ1-4; D is perhaps TRBD1 (5 bases). The germline V and J ends were trimmed by 3 bases and 8 bases, with 11 bases remaining between them. Germline-derived CDR1 and CDR2 are SGHRS and YFSETQ. The CDR3 consists of 13 residues. The CDR3 region is CASSSGDYEKLFF. The CDR3 DNA reads TGCGCCAGCAGCTCGGGGGACTACGAAAAACTGTTTTTT.

This chain links TRBV25-1 with TRBJ1-1, with unresolved D. There are 13 residues in the CDR3. V lost 7 bases and J lost 7, with 16 bases in between. Germline V gene data show CDR1 as MGHDK and CDR2 as SYGVNS. CDR3 loop: CASKKEGSGEAFF. CDR3 nucleotides: TGTGCCAGCAAGAAAGAAGGGAGTGGTGAAGCTTTCTTT.

The chain employs TRBV6-1 and TRBJ1-3; D remains unclear. Trimming removed 6 bases at V and 0 bases at J, with 12 bases between. The CDR3 is 15 residues long. The germline CDR1 and CDR2 sequences are MNHNS and SASEGT. The chain's CDR3 is CASRLDGSSGNTIYF. CDR3 nucleotide sequence: TGTGCCAGCAGATTGGACGGGAGCTCTGGAAACACCATATATTTT.

In this sample, this clone turned up once. The CDR3 DNA sequence: TGCGCCAGCAGCCCAATGGGACTGGACAGGGTGGATCAGCCCCAGCATTTT. Amino acid sequence: CASSPMGLDRVDQPQHF. The chain links TRBV4-1 to TRBJ1-5; 8 bases map to TRBD1. The V and J ends lost 4 bases and 5 bases, in that order; junction bases with no gene match: 13. This CDR3 comprises 17 residues. Germline lookup yields CDR1 MGHRA and CDR2 YSYEKL.

This clone is a singleton in its sample. The chain is built from TRBV11-3 and TRBJ2-5; D may be TRBD2 (6 bases). V lost 5 bases, J lost 1 base, and 20 bases lay in between. This CDR3 has 17 amino acids. Germline CDR1 is SGHNT and CDR2 is YENEEA. CDR3 in amino acids: CASSHPCWGEIQETQYF. CDR3 nucleotides: TGTGCCAGCAGCCACCCATGCTGGGGGGAGATCCAAGAGACCCAGTACTTC.

The V and J genes are TRBV2 and TRBJ1-1, with 9 bases lining up with TRBD1. Trimming removed 4 bases from V and 1 base from J; junction bases left unmatched: 4. The CDR3 sequence is 15 residues long. CDR1 is SNHLY and CDR2 is FYNNEI in the germline V gene. CDR3 sequence (DNA): TGTGCCAGCAGTGCACTACAGGGGGCGAACACTGAAGCTTTCTTT. Its translation: CASSALQGANTEAFF.

The chain combines TRBV5-1 with TRBJ2-5; 9 bases map to TRBD1. Germline V lookup: CDR1 SGHRS, CDR2 YFSETQ. The trim removed 4 bases at V and 4 bases at J, leaving 17 bases unmatched. CDR3 length: 18 amino acids. CDR3 region: CASSLAGTGSSIGETQYF. The CDR3 bases are TGCGCCAGCAGCCTTGCCGGGACAGGGAGTAGTATTGGAGAGACCCAGTACTTC.

The DNA for the CDR3 is TGTGCCAGCAGCTTGGGGGGGGAGGGGAACACTGAAGCTTTCTTT. Translated, it gives CASSLGGEGNTEAFF. The V call is TRBV5-6, the J call TRBJ1-1; TRBD1 might be the D (5 bases). V lost 0 bases and J 1 base, leaving 10 bases between the germline ends. This CDR3 contains 15 residues. Germline CDR1 and CDR2: SGHDT and YYEEEE.

The V call is TRBV7-9, the J call TRBJ2-3; no clear D gene. V was clipped by 5 bases and J by 2 bases, with 17 bases between them. Looked up from germline, CDR1 is SEHNR and CDR2 is FQNEAQ (reference sequence). The CDR3 length is 16 residues. Here the CDR3 reads CASSRKTASITDTQYF. The CDR3 region has the DNA TGTGCCAGCAGCCGAAAGACTGCCAGTATCACAGATACGCAGTATTTT.

The gene calls are TRBV4-1 and TRBJ1-2, with TRBD1 identical over 9 bases. Germline lookup yields CDR1 MGHRA and CDR2 YSYEKL. The CDR3 spans 14 residues. V dropped 1 base and J dropped 6; count of bases not matched to a gene: 3. CDR3 in amino acids: CASSQGDREDGYTF. The CDR3 nucleotides are TGCGCCAGCAGCCAAGGGGACAGGGAGGATGGCTACACCTTC.

This clone was recorded only once. The V gene is TRBV10-3, the J gene TRBJ2-2; the match to TRBD1 covers 8 bases. CDR3 size: 13 residues. Germline CDR1 and CDR2: ENHRY and SYGVKD. The V segment lost 7 bases and the J segment 8 bases; nucleotides outside the gene matches: 6. The CDR3 protein is CAINGQGSGELFF. Here the CDR3 DNA reads TGTGCCATCAATGGACAGGGCTCTGGGGAGCTGTTTTTT.

V usage is TRBV15 and J usage is TRBJ2-3; the match to TRBD2 covers 10 bases. V was pared by 2 bases and J by 3 bases, with 2 bases of the junction left unmatched. The CDR3 is made up of 15 amino acids. Germline-derived CDR1 and CDR2 are LNHNV and YYDKDF (reference sequence). The CDR3 loop is CATSRTSGATDTQYF. Here the CDR3 DNA reads TGTGCCACCAGCAGAACTAGCGGGGCTACAGATACGCAGTATTTT.

The V gene is TRBV12-5, the J gene TRBJ1-6; a possible D gene is TRBD1 (5 bases). CDR1 is LGHNT and CDR2 is FRNRAP in the germline V gene. The CDR3 has 17 residues. The V and J ends lost 7 bases and 0 bases respectively, with 16 bases between them. The CDR3: CASVFGGGGSYNSPLHF. The CDR3 nucleotides are TGTGCTAGTGTCTTCGGGGGGGGAGGCTCCTATAATTCACCCCTCCACTTT. Complete variable domain (other parts from reference TRBV12-5 and TRBJ1-6): DARVTQTPRHKVTEMGQEVTMRCQPILGHNTVFWYRQTMMQGLELLAYFRNRAPLDDSGMPKDRFSAEMPDATLATLKIQPSEPRDSAVYFCASVFGGGGSYNSPLHFGNGTRLTVT.

The rearrangement links TRBV18 to TRBJ2-2; 9 nucleotides match TRBD1. V lost 0 bases and J lost 1; bases outside the gene matches: 0. The CDR3 consists of 16 residues. CDR1 is KGHSH and CDR2 is LQKENI in the germline V gene. The CDR3 sequence: CASSPPGQGNTGELFF. The CDR3 DNA sequence: TGTGCCAGCTCACCACCGGGACAGGGGAACACCGGGGAGCTGTTTTTT.

The chain is built from TRBV11-2 and TRBJ2-3, with D possibly matching TRBD1 (5 bases). Germline V gene lookup returns CDR1 SGHAT and CDR2 FQNNGV. V was pared by 5 bases and J by 4 bases, with 19 bases between. The CDR3 sequence is 16 residues long. CDR3 protein: CASSPRAGKAPDTQYF. The CDR3 nucleotides read TGTGCCAGCAGCCCCAGGGCAGGGAAGGCCCCAGATACGCAGTATTTT.

The V gene is TRBV2, the J gene TRBJ2-7, with D perhaps matching TRBD1 (6 bases). The CDR3 is 13 residues long. V dropped 5 bases and J dropped 3 bases, with 11 bases sitting between them. CDR1 is SNHLY, CDR2 FYNNEI, per germline. The CDR3 sequence: CASSPEQGYEQYF. The DNA of the CDR3 is TGTGCCAGCAGTCCCGAACAGGGCTACGAGCAGTACTTC.